This T cell receptor beta chain was found in a study of shared clonotypes between healthy human individuals. Overall study results and limits: Generally, naive subsets (rather than memory subsets) showed larger estimated richness. Generation probability values for non-shared clonotypes were lower than those for clonotypes shared by all four donors. An anticipated effect of sequencing depth on clonotype sharing among donors was recognized.

The V end lost 7 bases, the J end lost 4 bases, and 14 bases lay between the germline ends. This CDR3 region has 13 residues. The V gene's germline CDR1 is SGHRS and CDR2 YFSETQ. Details on this clone: Its specificity is unknown.

Libraries were prepared by immunoSEQ multiplex PCR; TCRdb keeps only in-frame clonotypes and omits some of them. This sample has about 1 million clones, with approximately 72% found just once. The chain uses TRBV5-1 and TRBJ2-5, with D unclear. The sample was memory CD4+ T cells sorted from blood. Subset indicated: CD45RA-negative fraction. This receptor was obtained from a man between 18 and 29 years old in good health. This CDR3 is CASASGSGETQYF. The CDR3 DNA is TGCGCCAGCGCTTCCGGGTCGGGAGAGACCCAGTACTTC.